The 14 T cell receptor beta chains presented below share a single source sample, sequenced in a study of PD-1 blockade in classical Hodgkin lymphoma. Time point: cycle 4 day 1 (C4D1), after more than five weeks of nivolumab. Each patient relapsed following autologous stem cell transplantation, and prior brentuximab vedotin exposure differed. Repertoires were generated with immunoSEQ multiplex PCR, while TCRdb's copy carries only in-frame clones and drops some. The data contain about 89,000 clones, 90% of them singletons. The material sequenced was peripheral blood mononuclear cells (PBMCs), taken before the fourth cycle of nivolumab. These receptors all stem from a human donor with classical Hodgkin lymphoma.

The V call is TRBV2, the J call TRBJ2-7; D is unresolved. V lost 3 bases and J lost 3, with 3 bases in between. The CDR3 is 11 amino acids. In germline, CDR1 is SNHLY, CDR2 FYNNEI. CDR3 sequence: CASSEIYEQYF. The CDR3, as DNA: TGTGCCAGCAGTGAGATCTACGAGCAGTACTTC.

J is TRBJ1-4 and V is TRBV9; possibly TRBD1 for D (6 bases). V gave up 2 bases and J gave up 2 bases, with 10 bases separating them. The germline V gene has CDR1 SGDLS and CDR2 YYNGEE. CDR3 length: 15 amino acids. DNA of the CDR3: TGTGCCAGCAGCGTCTCAGGGGCGACTAATGAAAAACTGTTTTTT. The encoded protein is CASSVSGATNEKLFF.

A single count supports this clone. V gene TRBV2 combines with J gene TRBJ1-4, with 7 bases that match TRBD1. CDR3 length: 18 residues. CDR1 SNHLY and CDR2 FYNNEI come from the germline V gene. V lost 6 bases and J lost 0; bases outside the gene matches: 13. CDR3 bases: TGTGCCAGCAGGCCCCGACAGGGACCCCTTACAACTAATGAAAAACTGTTTTTT. It specifies CASRPRQGPLTTNEKLFF.

This sequence joins TRBV5-1 and TRBJ1-4; no clear D. Looked up from germline, CDR1 is SGHRS and CDR2 is YFSETQ. Trimming removed 4 bases from V and 0 bases from J, with 10 bases in between. This CDR3 contains 15 residues. The CDR3 DNA sequence: TGCGCCAGCAGCATCGAAGATCCAACTAATGAAAAACTGTTTTTT. Its protein product is CASSIEDPTNEKLFF.

The chain has TRBV11-2 and TRBJ2-7; D may be TRBD2 (7 bases). V was clipped by 7 bases and J by 9 bases, with 13 bases between them. The germline gives CDR1 SGHAT, CDR2 FQNNGV. The CDR3 is 11 residues long. The CDR3 nucleotides are TGTGCCAGCACCATCGGGGGGCCGCAGTACTTC. Protein sequence: CASTIGGPQYF.

This chain links TRBV30 with TRBJ1-4; 7 bases fit TRBD1. The CDR3 is 15 amino acids. From germline, CDR1 is GTSNPN and CDR2 SVGIG (reference sequence). The trim removed 3 bases at V and 3 bases at J, leaving 7 bases unmatched. The CDR3 nucleotides read TGTGCCTGGAGGTCCAGGGGGTTTCCTAATGAAAAACTGTTTTTT. This sequence encodes CAWRSRGFPNEKLFF.

This chain joins TRBV19 and TRBJ2-1; D is ambiguous. The V and J ends lost 1 base and 10 bases respectively, with 11 bases between them. Germline CDR1 LNHDA, CDR2 SQIVND (reference sequence). This CDR3 contains 13 residues. CDR3: CASSIGWPWEQFF. The CDR3 DNA reads as TGTGCCAGTAGTATAGGGTGGCCGTGGGAGCAGTTCTTC.

This clone came up a few times. This sequence joins TRBV7-9 and TRBJ2-7; 7 bases are a match to TRBD1. With V trimmed by 0 bases and J by 6 bases, 5 bases remained unmatched. Per the germline V gene, CDR1 is SEHNR and CDR2 is FQNEAQ (reference sequence). The CDR3 is 14 residues long. DNA for the CDR3: TGTGCCAGCAGCTTAGCAGTCAGGGGGTTCGAGCAGTACTTC. Translation: CASSLAVRGFEQYF.

The chain is built from TRBV28 and TRBJ1-1; D remains ambiguous. The CDR3 extends over 15 amino acids. Germline lookup yields CDR1 MDHEN and CDR2 SYDVKM. V was shortened by 5 bases and J by 2 bases, with 15 bases between the two germline ends. The CDR3 DNA follows: TGTGCCAGCAGTCCCCTCGGAGGGCCTAACACTGAAGCTTTCTTT. Translating it yields CASSPLGGPNTEAFF.

V usage is TRBV5-1 and J usage is TRBJ2-7, with 7 nucleotides matching TRBD1. The germline V gene has CDR1 SGHRS and CDR2 YFSETQ. The V segment lost 5 bases and the J segment 0 bases; nucleotides outside the gene matches: 8. The CDR3 runs 15 residues. CDR3 sequence (DNA): TGCGCCAGCAGTACCGACAGGGTGAACTCCTACGAGCAGTACTTC. Translated, it gives CASSTDRVNSYEQYF.

The chain recombines TRBV28 with TRBJ1-1; D is perhaps TRBD1 (6 bases). Germline CDR1 and CDR2: MDHEN and SYDVKM. The CDR3 sequence is 17 residues long. The V gene lost 2 bases and the J gene lost 5 bases, with 21 bases spanning the gap. Here the CDR3 DNA reads TGTGCCAGCAGTTTAGAGGGGCTGGGAGGGGGTAGGACTGAAGCTTTCTTT. It codes for CASSLEGLGGGRTEAFF.

The chain recombines TRBV6-5 with TRBJ1-2; unclear D gene. This CDR3 is built from 11 residues. Germline V gene data show CDR1 as MNHEY and CDR2 as SVGAGI. Trimming removed 8 bases from V and 7 bases from J, with 11 bases in between. CDR3 nucleotide sequence: TGTGCCAGCGTATCGACCGGTGGCTACACCTTC. It translates to CASVSTGGYTF.

This chain connects TRBV28 to TRBJ2-6; no reliable D call. Germline V gene lookup returns CDR1 MDHEN and CDR2 SYDVKM. The V end was cut by 2 bases, the J end by 0 bases, with 8 bases between. The CDR3 spans 16 residues. CDR3 sequence: CASSLLFSSGANVLTF. DNA for the CDR3: TGTGCCAGCAGTTTACTGTTCAGCTCTGGGGCCAACGTCCTGACTTTC.

Of note for this clone: The junction departs from germline at one end; a sequencing error may be responsible. Other DNA sequences of this sample code for an identical CDR3. The CDR3 sequence is CASGPRAGNQPQHF. CDR3 DNA sequence: TGTGCCAGTGGTCCCCGGGCAGGAAATCAGCCCCAGCATTTT. This rearrangement joins TRBV12-5 to TRBJ1-5; D uncertain. This CDR3 has 14 residues. CDR1 is LGHNT and CDR2 is FRNRAP in the germline V gene.